This TCR beta chain is drawn from a study of blood T cell repertoires in COVID-19. As for the study in general: Italy, Spain and the United States were the sources of the convalescent and acute COVID-19 samples. PBMCs, B-cell-depleted T cells, or T cells were the source of the cDNA or gDNA that made up the material.

In the authors' workflow: Nucleated cell number was recorded as an estimate derived from reference gene primer amplification. TCRdb's table, derived via immunoSEQ multiplex PCR, lists solely in-frame clones and lacks some. The V and J calls and clone size were taken over from that table, and D and trimming were inferred from the DNA. This sample yields 200,000 to 250,000 clones, of which 90% are seen a single time; about 14% belongs to the top ten. Within 2 weeks of study entry, exposed participants had contacted a PCR-confirmed or clinician-diagnosed COVID-19 case. Specimen: PBMCs or T cells enriched from blood (not recorded which). This TCR derives from a man in his thirties or forties who had been exposed to COVID-19.

The CDR3 DNA follows: TGTGCCAGCAGCTCCAGGGGCGAGGAAAACACCATATATTTT. Translating it yields CASSSRGEENTIYF. The chain uses TRBV7-4 and TRBJ1-3; perhaps TRBD1 as D (6 bases). CDR1 is SGHVT and CDR2 is SQSDAQ in the germline V gene. The CDR3 runs to 14 residues. Trimming shortened V by 4 bases and J by 6 bases, and 13 bases separated the two germline ends.